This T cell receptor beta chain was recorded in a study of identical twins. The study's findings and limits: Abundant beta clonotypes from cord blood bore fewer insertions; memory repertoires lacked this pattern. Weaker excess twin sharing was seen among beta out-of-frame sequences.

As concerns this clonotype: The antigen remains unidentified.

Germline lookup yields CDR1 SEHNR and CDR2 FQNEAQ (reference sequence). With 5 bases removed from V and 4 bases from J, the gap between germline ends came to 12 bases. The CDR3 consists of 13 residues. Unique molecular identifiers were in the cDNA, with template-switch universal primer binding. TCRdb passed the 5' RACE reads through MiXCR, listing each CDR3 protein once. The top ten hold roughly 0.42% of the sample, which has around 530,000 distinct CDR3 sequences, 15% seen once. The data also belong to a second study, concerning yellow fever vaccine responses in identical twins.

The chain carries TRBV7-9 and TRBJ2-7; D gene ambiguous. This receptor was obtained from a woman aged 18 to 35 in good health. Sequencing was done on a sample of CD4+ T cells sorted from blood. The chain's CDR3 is CASSPDPGYEQYF. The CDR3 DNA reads TGTGCCAGCAGCCCGGACCCAGGATACGAGCAGTACTTC.